One and the same sample provided the 25 T cell receptor beta chains below, sequenced in a study of prognosis after radiotherapy for stage I lung cancer. Genomic DNA was the source, and TCR beta CDR3 was amplified from it by two-round multiplex PCR. First-round PCR amplification was performed with primers specific to each TRBV and TRBJ gene. TCRdb reprocessed the multiplex PCR reads with MiXCR, giving one entry per CDR3 protein. Among about 18,000 distinct CDR3 sequences listed, roughly 45% were seen once. Sequences were derived from PBMCs, sampled before or after stereotactic body radiation therapy (not recorded which). These receptors were obtained from a donor over 45 with non-small cell lung cancer.

The sample holds many counts of this clonotype. The rearrangement uses TRBV12-3 or TRBV12-4 and TRBJ2-3; D not certain. The CDR3 extends over 11 amino acids. V was clipped by 1 base and J by 5 bases, with 1 base between them. CDR3 sequence: CASSLVDTQYF. The CDR3 DNA follows: TGTGCCAGCAGTTTAGTAGATACGCAGTATTTT.

This clonotype has at least ten counts. V gene TRBV20-1 combines with J gene TRBJ2-3; possibly TRBD1 for D (5 bases). Germline V gene data show CDR1 as DFQATT and CDR2 as SNEGSKA (reference sequence). The CDR3 extends over 13 amino acids. The ends were cut back, 1 base at V and 2 bases at J, with 7 bases in the middle. CDR3: CSARGGHTDTQYF. The CDR3 nucleotides read TGCAGTGCTAGAGGAGGACACACAGATACGCAGTATTTT.

This chain joins TRBV5-4 and TRBJ1-2; 7 nucleotides match TRBD1. The trim removed 0 bases at V and 3 bases at J, leaving 8 bases unmatched. CDR3 length: 16 amino acids. Looked up from germline, CDR1 is SGHNT and CDR2 is YYREEE (reference sequence). The CDR3 DNA follows: TGTGCCAGCAGCTTGGACCTAACAGGGGCCGACTATGGCTACACCTTC. Translated, it gives CASSLDLTGADYGYTF.

Many counts were recorded for this clonotype. The genes are TRBV5-1 and TRBJ2-5; either TRBD1 or TRBD2 may supply D (5 bases each). The CDR3 loop spans 14 amino acids. In germline, CDR1 is SGHRS, CDR2 YFSETQ. The germline V and J ends were trimmed by 3 bases and 3 bases, with 12 bases remaining between them. For the CDR3, the DNA is TGCGCCAGCAGCTCCCGGGACCAGAAAGAGACCCAGTACTTC. Translating gives CASSSRDQKETQYF.

Remarks on this clonotype: A much larger clone differs from this one at a single base, so this may be a read error. V is TRBV27 and J is TRBJ1-1, with unresolved D. This CDR3 is built from 13 residues. CDR1 and CDR2 from the germline V gene are MNHEY and SMNVEV (reference sequence). The CDR3 protein is CASSSQKNTEASF. In nucleotides, the CDR3 is TGTGCCAGCAGTTCACAAAAGAACACTGAAGCTTCCTTT.

As concerns this clonotype: At one end, the junction sequence differs from germline, possibly due to a read error. CDR3 protein: CVSSTVQGLSYEQYF. CDR3 DNA sequence: TGTGTCAGCAGCACCGTACAGGGCCTATCCTACGAGCAGTACTTC. V usage is TRBV7-9 and J usage is TRBJ2-7; a possible D gene is TRBD1 (6 bases). Germline-derived CDR1 and CDR2 are SEHNR and FQNEAQ (reference sequence). There are 15 residues in the CDR3. Complete variable domain (other parts from reference TRBV7-9 and TRBJ2-7): DTGVSQNPRHKITKRGQNVTFRCDPISEHNRLYWYRQTLGQGPEFLTYFQNEAQLEKSRLLSDRFSAERPKGSFSTLEIQRTEQGDSAMYLCVSSTVQGLSYEQYFGPGTRLTVT.

The V gene is TRBV25-1, the J gene TRBJ1-2; D uncertain. Trimming removed 4 bases at V and 5 bases at J, with 11 bases between. Germline lookup yields CDR1 MGHDK and CDR2 SYGVNS. CDR3 length: 13 amino acids. In DNA form, the CDR3 reads TGTGCCAGCAGTGCCCTTTCTTCGTATGGCTACACCTTC. Translation: CASSALSSYGYTF.

The V call is TRBV7-2, the J call TRBJ2-2; 7 bases line up with TRBD2. The CDR3 extends over 15 amino acids. J was trimmed by 6 bases and V by 2 bases; bases with no gene match: 6. CDR1 is SGHTA and CDR2 is FQGNSA in the germline V gene. As DNA, the CDR3 is TGTGCCAGCAGCTTACTCAGCGGGATGGCCGGGGAGCTGTTTTTT. It yields the protein CASSLLSGMAGELFF.

The chain is built from TRBV28 and TRBJ1-1; maybe TRBD1 (6 bases). CDR1 and CDR2 from the germline V gene are MDHEN and SYDVKM. This CDR3 is 15 amino acids long. Trimming stripped 3 bases from V and 4 bases from J, with 15 bases between. The CDR3 DNA reads as TGTGCCAGCAGTTTGTCAGGGGTCGGGATCACTGAAGCTTTCTTT. It encodes CASSLSGVGITEAFF. Combining the CDR3 with reference TRBV28 and TRBJ1-1 gives the whole variable domain DVKVTQSSRYLVKRTGEKVFLECVQDMDHENMFWYRQDPGLGLRLIYFSYDVKMKEKGDIPEGYSVSREKKERFSLILESASTNQTSMYLCASSLSGVGITEAFFGQGTRLTVV.

At least ten counts were recorded for this clonotype. V usage is TRBV5-6 and J usage is TRBJ2-3, with 14 bases fitting TRBD2. Per germline, CDR1 SGHDT and CDR2 YYEEEE. The CDR3 spans 16 residues. The ends lost 4 bases at V and 6 bases at J; junction bases unmatched: 7. CDR3 amino acids: CASSEGLAGVRDTQYF. The CDR3 bases are TGTGCCAGCAGCGAGGGACTAGCGGGAGTACGTGATACGCAGTATTTT.

This chain uses TRBV19 with TRBJ2-2; TRBD2 agrees at 10 bases. CDR3 size: 17 residues. Per germline, CDR1 LNHDA and CDR2 SQIVND (reference sequence). The ends lost 1 base at V and 4 bases at J; junction bases unmatched: 6. The CDR3 region is CASSIGVAGGITGELFF. Written as DNA, the CDR3 is TGTGCCAGTAGTATAGGGGTAGCGGGAGGTATCACCGGGGAGCTGTTTTTT.

The chain joins TRBV6-5 to TRBJ2-7, with 13 bases matching TRBD2. This CDR3 has 17 residues. The germline gives CDR1 MNHEY, CDR2 SVGAGI. The ends lost 2 bases at V and 11 bases at J; junction bases unmatched: 15. The CDR3: CASSYIGTSGATWDKYF. As DNA, the CDR3 is TGTGCCAGCAGTTACATAGGGACTAGCGGGGCAACTTGGGATAAGTACTTC.

This clonotype was seen at least ten times. The J gene is TRBJ2-2, the V gene TRBV5-6; D is possibly TRBD1 (6 bases). Germline-derived CDR1 and CDR2 are SGHDT and YYEEEE. The CDR3 runs 13 residues. The V end was cut by 4 bases, the J end by 7 bases, with 11 bases between. DNA of the CDR3: TGTGCCAGCAGCGTAACAGGGAACGGGGAGCTGTTTTTT. Its translation is CASSVTGNGELFF.

The rearrangement uses TRBV7-9 and TRBJ2-5, with 7 bases identical to TRBD2. Germline V lookup: CDR1 SEHNR, CDR2 FQNEAQ (reference sequence). V lost 7 bases, J lost 3 bases, and 11 bases stayed unmatched. This CDR3 has 15 residues. The DNA for the CDR3 is TGTGCCAGCACCCCGGGAAGAGCGGGAAAAGAGACCCAGTACTTC. It codes for CASTPGRAGKETQYF.

Of note for this clonotype: A far larger clone is one base from this, pointing to a likely read error. This chain uses TRBV6-1 with TRBJ1-1, with 11 bases identical to TRBD1. The V and J ends lost 5 bases and 4 bases, in that order; junction bases with no gene match: 6. The CDR3 is 15 residues long. Germline CDR1 MNHNS, CDR2 SASEGT. DNA of the CDR3: TGTGCCAGCAGTCGGCCGGGACAGGGGGTCACTGAAGCTTTCTTT. It codes for CASSRPGQGVTEAFF.

The gene calls are TRBV11-3 and TRBJ2-5; 12 positions agree with TRBD2. V was pared by 4 bases and J by 5 bases, with 2 bases of the junction left unmatched. The CDR3 loop spans 14 amino acids. Looked up from germline, CDR1 is SGHNT and CDR2 is YENEEA. The CDR3 nucleotides read TGTGCCAGCAGCTCTGGGACTAGCGGGGAGACCCAGTACTTC. It is translated as CASSSGTSGETQYF. Full variable domain (remainder filled in from reference TRBV11-3 and TRBJ2-5): EAGVVQSPRYKIIEKKQPVAFWCNPISGHNTLYWYLQNLGQGPELLIRYENEEAVDDSQLPKDRFSAERLKGVDSTLKIQPAELGDSAVYLCASSSGTSGETQYFGPGTRLLVL.

This clonotype was observed at least ten times. V gene TRBV19 combines with J gene TRBJ2-5; D ambiguous. Germline CDR1 reads LNHDA; CDR2 reads SQIVND (reference sequence). There are 15 residues in the CDR3. V was shortened by 4 bases and J by 1 base, with 13 bases between the two germline ends. DNA of the CDR3: TGTGCCAGTAGTAGTTGGGCCAACACCCAAGAGACCCAGTACTTC. Its translation: CASSSWANTQETQYF. Drawing the rest from reference TRBV19 and TRBJ2-5, the complete variable domain is DGGITQSPKYLFRKEGQNVTLSCEQNLNHDAMYWYRQDPGQGLRLIYYSQIVNDFQKGDIAEGYSVSREKKESFPLTVTSAQKNPTAFYLCASSSWANTQETQYFGPGTRLLVL.

The chain is built from TRBV5-1 and TRBJ2-7, with no clear D. The germline V and J ends were trimmed by 4 bases and 4 bases, with 12 bases remaining between them. CDR1 and CDR2 (germline): SGHRS, YFSETQ. This CDR3 spans 13 amino acids. In nucleotides, the CDR3 is TGCGCCAGCAGCCGGTCCCCGGAGTACGAGCAGTACTTC. Translating it yields CASSRSPEYEQYF.

A note on this clonotype: This CDR3 fails to terminate in the conserved phenylalanine or tryptophan, so it likely reflects a read error. The chain is built from TRBV24-1 and TRBJ2-2; D is ambiguous. The CDR3 contains 14 residues. Trimming removed 3 bases from V and 4 bases from J, with 8 bases in between. Germline V gene data show CDR1 as KGHDR and CDR2 as SFDVKD. The CDR3 region is CATSDRMGTGELFS. The CDR3 DNA follows: TGTGCCACCAGTGATCGGATGGGCACCGGGGAGCTGTTTTCT.

This clonotype was seen a few times. A much more abundant neighbour one base away suggests this may be a read error. V usage is TRBV2 and J usage is TRBJ2-5; D uncertain. V was trimmed by 7 bases and J by 2 bases, leaving 8 bases between them. CDR1 SNHLY and CDR2 FYNNEI come from the germline V gene. The CDR3 sequence is 12 residues long. The CDR3 DNA sequence: TGTGCCAGCATGCGGATGCAAGAGACCCAGTACTTC. This translates into CASMRMQETQYF.

The V gene is TRBV28, the J gene TRBJ2-3, with TRBD2 as a possible D gene (5 bases). V was cut by 5 bases and J by 4 bases, with 10 bases left in between. The V gene's germline CDR1 is MDHEN and CDR2 SYDVKM. The CDR3 loop spans 13 amino acids. CDR3 nucleotides: TGTGCCAGCAGTCCGGGATTTTCAGATACGCAGTATTTT. It yields the protein CASSPGFSDTQYF.

This clonotype showed up many times. The rearrangement links TRBV5-5 to TRBJ1-2, with D tentatively TRBD1 (6 bases). Trimming stripped 2 bases from V and 0 bases from J, with 14 bases between. Germline CDR1 SGHKS, CDR2 YYEKEE (reference sequence). CDR3 length equals 16 residues. The CDR3 nucleotides are TGTGCCAGCAGCTTTACAAAGGGGGACCCTAACTATGGCTACACCTTC. Protein sequence: CASSFTKGDPNYGYTF.

This clonotype was recorded at least ten times. This chain links TRBV20-1 with TRBJ2-3; 14 positions match TRBD2. Per germline, CDR1 DFQATT and CDR2 SNEGSKA (reference sequence). There are 16 residues in the CDR3. V dropped 6 bases and J dropped 4; count of bases not matched to a gene: 9. The CDR3 is CSAETSGRARPDTQYF. CDR3 nucleotide sequence: TGCAGTGCCGAGACTAGCGGGAGGGCTAGGCCAGATACGCAGTATTTT.

Remarks on this clonotype: This may come from a read error, since a much larger clone is one base off. The V call is TRBV5-4, the J call TRBJ1-1; perhaps TRBD1 as D (6 bases). The V gene's germline CDR1 is SGHNT and CDR2 YYREEE (reference sequence). The CDR3 has 15 residues. Trimming pared 8 bases from V and 8 bases from J, leaving 25 bases between. This chain's CDR3 is CARSRRQVQGREAFF. The CDR3 DNA reads as TGTGCCAGAAGCCGAAGGCAAGTACAGGGTCGGGAAGCTTTCTTT.

This clonotype was recorded many times. The CDR3: CASSDFRDSEQYF. DNA for the CDR3: TGTGCCAGCAGCGATTTCCGGGACAGCGAGCAGTACTTC. The chain recombines TRBV7-9 with TRBJ2-7; 7 nucleotides align to TRBD1. Germline V CDR1 and CDR2: SEHNR, FQNEAQ (reference sequence). V was pared by 5 bases and J by 6 bases, with 7 bases of the junction left unmatched. CDR3 length: 13 amino acids.